Following are 27 T cell receptor beta chains from one sample sequenced in a study of T cell changes during pregnancy in multiple sclerosis. The assay was immunoSEQ multiplex PCR, and TCRdb's table has in-frame clones only and misses some. The table lists 45,000 to 55,000 clones, 92% of them singletons. Sequenced material: peripheral blood, taken after pregnancy. These receptors all come from a female donor with multiple sclerosis, enrolled in a pregnancy study.

V is TRBV14 and J is TRBJ1-2; tentative D call: TRBD1 (6 bases). The CDR3 length is 18 residues. Germline V CDR1 and CDR2: SGHDN, FVKESK. Trimming removed 2 bases at V and 5 bases at J, with 24 bases between. The DNA of the CDR3 is TGTGCCAGCAGCCAACGAGGCGCAGAAGGACAGCTCCTATATGGCTACACCTTC. Its translation: CASSQRGAEGQLLYGYTF. The whole variable domain, remainder taken from reference TRBV14 and TRBJ1-2, is EAGVTQFPSHSVIEKGQTVTLRCDPISGHDNLYWYRRVMGKEIKFLLHFVKESKQDESGMPNNRFLAERTGGTYSTLKVQPAELEDSGVYFCASSQRGAEGQLLYGYTFGSGTRLTVV.

The V and J genes are TRBV6-5 and TRBJ2-7, with 10 bases that match TRBD1. The CDR3 is 15 residues long. Germline CDR1 is MNHEY and CDR2 is SVGAGI. The ends lost 0 bases at V and 5 bases at J; junction bases unmatched: 4. The CDR3 is CASSYSGTGENEQYF. The CDR3 nucleotides are TGTGCCAGCAGTTACTCGGGGACAGGGGAGAACGAGCAGTACTTC.

The CDR3 here is CASSRTGASDYGYTF. The CDR3 DNA reads as TGCGCCAGCAGCAGGACAGGGGCGTCGGACTATGGCTACACCTTC. The chain has TRBV5-1 and TRBJ1-2; TRBD1 agrees at 9 bases. The CDR3 covers 15 residues. V dropped 4 bases and J dropped 3; count of bases not matched to a gene: 7. Germline V CDR1 and CDR2: SGHRS, YFSETQ. Full variable domain (remainder filled in from reference TRBV5-1 and TRBJ1-2): KAGVTQTPRYLIKTRGQQVTLSCSPISGHRSVSWYQQTPGQGLQFLFEYFSETQRNKGNFPGRFSGRQFSNSRSEMNVSTLELGDSALYLCASSRTGASDYGYTFGSGTRLTVV.

This clone was counted once. The V call is TRBV5-4, the J call TRBJ1-4, with D maybe TRBD1 (5 bases). Germline V lookup: CDR1 SGHNT, CDR2 YYREEE (reference sequence). Trimming left V 0 bases short and J 4 bases short, with 13 bases between. The CDR3 consists of 16 residues. This CDR3 is CASSLGAQGLNEKLFF. The CDR3 region has the DNA TGTGCCAGCAGCTTGGGGGCGCAGGGCCTTAATGAAAAACTGTTTTTT. The whole variable domain, remainder taken from reference TRBV5-4 and TRBJ1-4, is ETGVTQSPTHLIKTRGQQVTLRCSSQSGHNTVSWYQQALGQGPQFIFQYYREEENGRGNFPPRFSGLQFPNYSSELNVNALELDDSALYLCASSLGAQGLNEKLFFGSGTQLSVL.

The CDR3 nucleotides read TGTGCCAGTAGTATCTTAAGGAGCCCCGAGCAGTACTTC. It specifies CASSILRSPEQYF. The rearrangement joins TRBV19 to TRBJ2-7; D unresolved. Deletions cut 3 bases from V and 6 bases from J, with 12 bases between. Germline V gene data show CDR1 as LNHDA and CDR2 as SQIVND (reference sequence). The CDR3 has 13 residues.

This clone has only a few counts. The V call is TRBV6-1, the J call TRBJ1-2, with 9 bases matching TRBD1. The germline V gene encodes CDR1 MNHNS and CDR2 SASEGT. The CDR3 runs to 14 residues. Trimming cost V 3 bases and J 3 bases; bases outside gene matches: 2. CDR3 region: CASSETGGHYGYTF. As DNA, the CDR3 is TGTGCCAGCAGTGAGACAGGGGGACACTATGGCTACACCTTC.

V gene TRBV6-5 combines with J gene TRBJ2-7, with D maybe TRBD2 (6 bases). In germline, CDR1 is MNHEY, CDR2 SVGAGI. Trimming shortened V by 4 bases and J by 3 bases, and 19 bases separated the two germline ends. CDR3 size: 16 residues. CDR3 amino acids: CASSSVAVELRYEQYF. In DNA form, the CDR3 reads TGTGCCAGCAGTTCCGTAGCGGTCGAACTCCGCTACGAGCAGTACTTC.

This clone was picked up a small number of times. An end of the junction does not agree with germline; a read error may underlie this. V is TRBV18 and J is TRBJ1-2, with D tentatively TRBD1 (5 bases). Germline assignment: CDR1 KGHSH and CDR2 LQKENI. This CDR3 spans 13 amino acids. Here the CDR3 DNA reads TGTGCCAGCTCACCACAGACGGAGACAGTACCTGAATTC. Protein sequence: CASSPQTETVPEF. The full variable domain, in which reference TRBV18 and TRBJ1-2 provide the parts outside the CDR3, is NAGVMQNPRHLVRRRGQEARLRCSPMKGHSHVYWYRQLPEEGLKFMVYLQKENIIDESGMPKERFSAEFPKEGPSILRIQQVVRGDSAAYFCASSPQTETVPEFGSGTRLTVV.

This clone was recorded once. The CDR3 bases are TGCAGTGCTAGCGGGGGTGATACGCAGTATTTT. Protein product: CSASGGDTQYF. This chain connects TRBV20-1 to TRBJ2-3; tentatively, D is TRBD2 (6 bases). This CDR3 contains 11 residues. From germline, CDR1 is DFQATT and CDR2 SNEGSKA (reference sequence). V was shortened by 3 bases and J by 6 bases, with 7 bases between the two germline ends.

The CDR3 DNA reads TGTGCCAGCAGCCCAAAAACGGGCTATGGCTACACCTTC. As protein: CASSPKTGYGYTF. The V and J genes are TRBV5-4 and TRBJ1-2; D gene uncertain. V lost 4 bases and J 4 bases, leaving 11 bases between the germline ends. CDR3 length: 13 amino acids. Germline V gives CDR1 SGHNT, CDR2 YYREEE (reference sequence).

This rearrangement joins TRBV6-5 to TRBJ1-2; 10 bases match TRBD1. The CDR3 sequence is 15 residues long. Per the germline V gene, CDR1 is MNHEY and CDR2 is SVGAGI. Trimming took 8 bases from V and 5 from J; bases not matched to a gene: 11. CDR3 residues: CASLPGTGVGYGYTF. In DNA form, the CDR3 reads TGTGCCAGCCTACCCGGGACAGGGGTGGGTTATGGCTACACCTTC.

This chain links TRBV5-8 with TRBJ1-5; D is possibly TRBD1 (5 bases). CDR1 is SGHTS and CDR2 is YDEGEE in the germline V gene. The CDR3 runs to 15 residues. Trimming shortened V by 4 bases and J by 3 bases, and 14 bases separated the two germline ends. The CDR3 region is CASSLRWGDNQPQHF. The CDR3 bases are TGTGCCAGCAGCCTACGTTGGGGCGACAATCAGCCCCAGCATTTT.

In its sample, this clone was seen once. This chain links TRBV9 with TRBJ2-7; 9 nucleotides agree with TRBD1. Trimming cost V 0 bases and J 4 bases; bases outside gene matches: 8. There are 16 residues in the CDR3. Looked up from germline, CDR1 is SGDLS and CDR2 is YYNGEE. The CDR3 region has the DNA TGTGCCAGCAGCGTAGATTCAGGACAGGGGTATTACGAGCAGTACTTC. Its translation: CASSVDSGQGYYEQYF. Together with reference TRBV9 and TRBJ2-7, the CDR3 gives the full variable domain: DSGVTQTPKHLITATGQRVTLRCSPRSGDLSVYWYQQSLDQGLQFLIQYYNGEERAKGNILERFSAQQFPDLHSELNLSSLELGDSALYFCASSVDSGQGYYEQYFGPGTRLTVT.

The chain is built from TRBV7-9 and TRBJ2-7; D is perhaps TRBD2 (5 bases). With 5 bases removed from V and 4 bases from J, the gap between germline ends came to 9 bases. CDR1 is SEHNR, CDR2 FQNEAQ, per germline (reference sequence). The length of the CDR3 is 12 residues. This CDR3 reads CASSPTIYEQYF. The CDR3 DNA follows: TGTGCCAGCAGCCCGACTATATACGAGCAGTACTTC.

J is TRBJ2-3 and V is TRBV9; perhaps TRBD1 as D (7 bases). The germline CDR1 and CDR2 sequences are SGDLS and YYNGEE. This CDR3 contains 17 residues. The V and J ends lost 5 bases and 3 bases respectively, with 22 bases between them. The CDR3 region has the DNA TGTGCCAGCAGTAACAGGGGCGGGGTACCGCTTACAGATACGCAGTATTTT. This sequence encodes CASSNRGGVPLTDTQYF.

This chain links TRBV5-1 with TRBJ2-5, with 8 bases fitting TRBD1. The V and J ends lost 4 bases and 5 bases, in that order; junction bases with no gene match: 13. The germline V gene has CDR1 SGHRS and CDR2 YFSETQ. The CDR3 has 16 amino acids. CDR3 DNA: TGCGCCAGCAGCCCGGACAGGGTACCCCTTTTGGAGACCCAGTACTTC. It encodes CASSPDRVPLLETQYF.

This chain joins TRBV19 and TRBJ2-1; 10 nucleotides agree with TRBD2. With V trimmed by 10 bases and J by 7 bases, 13 bases remained unmatched. Germline V gene data show CDR1 as LNHDA and CDR2 as SQIVND (reference sequence). This CDR3 contains 15 residues. As DNA, the CDR3 is TGTGCCACCGAAGAGCATAGCGGGGGGCCTAATGAGCAGTTCTTC. Encoded protein: CATEEHSGGPNEQFF.

The rearrangement links TRBV14 to TRBJ1-3; no reliable D call. Germline V gives CDR1 SGHDN, CDR2 FVKESK. V was trimmed by 4 bases and J by 1 base, leaving 14 bases between them. The CDR3 length is 16 residues. CDR3 amino acids: CASSRVQRKSGNTIYF. The CDR3 DNA sequence: TGTGCCAGCAGCCGAGTACAGCGGAAATCTGGAAACACCATATATTTT.

This chain uses TRBV6-6 with TRBJ1-4; D is possibly TRBD1 (5 bases). Trimming shortened V by 2 bases and J by 5 bases, and 12 bases separated the two germline ends. The CDR3 spans 15 residues. Per the germline V gene, CDR1 is MNHNY and CDR2 is SVGAGI (reference sequence). The DNA for the CDR3 is TGTGCCAGCAGTTACGGGGGGGAGTTAAATGAAAAACTGTTTTTT. Its translation is CASSYGGELNEKLFF.

This clone has only one observation. V usage is TRBV5-1 and J usage is TRBJ2-7, with D maybe TRBD2 (6 bases). CDR1 and CDR2 from the germline V gene are SGHRS and YFSETQ. The CDR3 loop spans 14 amino acids. Trimming pared 0 bases from V and 5 bases from J, leaving 12 bases between. The CDR3 region has the DNA TGCGCCAGCAGCTTGGTTGGAGGGCAGGACGAGCAGTACTTC. Residues: CASSLVGGQDEQYF.

This chain connects TRBV6-1 to TRBJ1-5; a possible D gene is TRBD1 (5 bases). The V end lost 1 base, the J end lost 2 bases, and 9 bases lay between the germline ends. This CDR3 comprises 15 residues. In germline, CDR1 is MNHNS, CDR2 SASEGT. Here the CDR3 DNA reads TGTGCCAGCAGTGAAGGTCAGGGCGGCAATCAGCCCCAGCATTTT. Its translation is CASSEGQGGNQPQHF.

V gene TRBV6-5 combines with J gene TRBJ2-7; D may be TRBD1 (5 bases). V was pared by 0 bases and J by 11 bases, with 8 bases between. The CDR3 covers 11 residues. From germline, CDR1 is MNHEY and CDR2 SVGAGI. The CDR3 protein is CASSYSSREYF. The DNA for the CDR3 is TGTGCCAGCAGTTACTCGAGCAGGGAGTACTTC.

Details on this clone: The sample holds other DNA sequences that translate to the same CDR3. The chain uses TRBV7-6 and TRBJ2-7; TRBD2 agrees at 10 bases. With 5 bases clipped from V and 8 bases from J, the junction kept 15 bases outside the gene matches. CDR1 is SGHVS, CDR2 FNYEAQ, per germline. There are 16 residues in the CDR3. CDR3 loop: CASSPEATSGEPQQYF. CDR3 nucleotides: TGTGCCAGCAGCCCCGAGGCAACTAGCGGGGAACCCCAGCAGTACTTC.

The rearrangement joins TRBV18 to TRBJ2-1, with D perhaps matching TRBD2 (6 bases). This CDR3 is built from 13 residues. V was trimmed by 6 bases and J by 0 bases, leaving 6 bases between them. CDR1 is KGHSH and CDR2 is LQKENI in the germline V gene. CDR3 residues: CASSEGSYNEQFF. In nucleotides, the CDR3 is TGTGCCAGCTCGGAGGGCTCCTACAATGAGCAGTTCTTC. The variable domain in full, with the rest retrieved from reference TRBV18 and TRBJ2-1, is NAGVMQNPRHLVRRRGQEARLRCSPMKGHSHVYWYRQLPEEGLKFMVYLQKENIIDESGMPKERFSAEFPKEGPSILRIQQVVRGDSAAYFCASSEGSYNEQFFGPGTRLTVL.

The CDR3 DNA follows: TGTGCCAGCAGCTTCTCCCAGATTAACTATGGCTACACCTTC. Its translation is CASSFSQINYGYTF. The J gene is TRBJ1-2, the V gene TRBV6-5, with D uncertain. V was pared by 6 bases and J by 1 base, with 12 bases between. The CDR3 is 14 amino acids. Germline V gene data show CDR1 as MNHEY and CDR2 as SVGAGI.

This rearrangement joins TRBV18 to TRBJ2-7; D might be TRBD1 (6 bases). The CDR3 covers 12 residues. The ends were cut back, 5 bases at V and 4 bases at J, with 9 bases in the middle. Per germline, CDR1 KGHSH and CDR2 LQKENI. CDR3 DNA: TGTGCCAGCTCAGGGGACATGTACGAGCAGTACTTC. Its translation: CASSGDMYEQYF.

DNA of the CDR3: TGTGCCAGCAGTGAAGAGGGCAGGGGGATGTCTGGGGCCAACGTCCTGACTTTC. Protein sequence: CASSEEGRGMSGANVLTF. The chain combines TRBV2 with TRBJ2-6, with TRBD1 identical over 7 bases. This CDR3 comprises 18 residues. Germline assignment: CDR1 SNHLY and CDR2 FYNNEI. Losses at the gene ends were 1 base for V and 1 base for J; bases not matched to a gene: 7.